The text below deals with one TCR beta chain. Its antigen is unidentified. This entry belongs to a study of cytomegalovirus exposure and HLA in healthy donors. Whole-study findings and limits: The study labeled about 160 TCR beta chains cytomegalovirus-associated. Despite most TCR sequences being rare, some public TCRs occurred in many donors.

The length of the CDR3 is 13 residues. Trimming left V 7 bases short and J 1 base short, with 9 bases between. CDR1 MGHDK and CDR2 SYGVNS come from the germline V gene. The table came from immunoSEQ multiplex PCR; TCRdb's copy has only in-frame clones and leaves some out. The sample lists over 150,000 clones, around 92% occurring once. The chain is built from TRBV25-1 and TRBJ2-3; tentatively, D is TRBD1 (5 bases). Sequencing input: PBMCs. This receptor was taken from a man aged 18 to 30 in good health and CMV-seropositive. The CDR3 DNA follows: TGTGCCAGCAACTCACAGGGCACAGATACGCAGTATTTT. This gives the protein CASNSQGTDTQYF.